This entry is about one TCR beta chain. Per the study methods: Reference gene primer amplification in the assay estimated nucleated cell counts. Generated by immunoSEQ multiplex PCR, the TCRdb table keeps only in-frame clones and is missing some. The V and J calls and clone size are taken from that table; D and trimming were inferred from the DNA. The sample has about 220,000 clones; 80% are singletons. This CDR3 contains 11 residues. Germline V gene sequence: CDR1 MNHNY, CDR2 SVGAGI (reference sequence). The germline V and J ends were trimmed by 10 bases and 4 bases, with 11 bases remaining between them. These data come from a study of blood T cell repertoires in COVID-19. Study background: Spain, Italy and the United States supplied samples that represented acute and convalescent COVID-19. Nucleic acid was either cDNA or gDNA, and it came from T cells, B-cell-depleted T cells, or PBMCs.

Sequenced sample: peripheral blood. The chain employs TRBV6-6 and TRBJ2-7; tentative D call: TRBD1 (5 bases). The source is a human donor in a cohort sampled during active COVID-19. The CDR3 nucleotides are TGTGCCACCCAGACAGATTACGAGCAGTACTTC. Its translation: CATQTDYEQYF.